The 14 T cell receptor beta chains presented below share a single source sample, sequenced in a study of Graves' ophthalmopathy and Graves' hyperthyroidism (dated by TCRdb to about 2018). The reads were generated on an Illumina HiSeq 2000. For repertoire sequencing, the TCR beta CDR3 regions were amplified from RNA transcripts. The first round of RT-PCR was done with HTBI primers and the Qiagen OneStep RT-PCR kit, and was followed by a second round of multiplex PCR, then size selection and purification. TCRdb cleaned the public reads at Q25 with fastp, built clones with MiXCR and kept in-frame beta chains. Rows matching on CDR3 protein sequence are summarized as one entry with the most common DNA and genes. The sample profile shows about 170,000 distinct CDR3 sequences; under 40% of them were found once. The ten most abundant clones make up approximately 5.5% of the sample. Sequenced sample: peripheral blood. These receptors were collected from a woman in her thirties or forties with Graves' ophthalmopathy. Donor details come from another sample of the same person, matched by shared clones.

This clonotype has ten or more counts. V is TRBV5-1 and J is TRBJ2-5; TRBD2 is a possible D gene (6 bases). Germline V gene lookup returns CDR1 SGHRS and CDR2 YFSETQ. V lost 3 bases to trimming and J lost 4 bases, with 13 bases between them. This CDR3 has 14 residues. The CDR3 loop reads CASSWSSDPETQYF. The CDR3 nucleotides read TGCGCCAGCAGCTGGTCTAGCGACCCAGAGACCCAGTACTTC.

There are a few counts of this clonotype. The CDR3 DNA reads TGTGCCACCAGTGACCCGGGGCAGTCCTATGGCTACACCTTC. It translates to CATSDPGQSYGYTF. The chain couples TRBV24-1 to TRBJ1-2, with a weak D call TRBD1 (5 bases). V lost 4 bases, J lost 4 bases, and 12 bases lay in between. The germline CDR1 and CDR2 sequences are KGHDR and SFDVKD. CDR3 size: 14 residues.

The chain employs TRBV6-1 and TRBJ2-5, with 10 bases that match TRBD2. V lost 7 bases to trimming and J lost 4 bases; unmatched junction nucleotides: 12. CDR1 is MNHNS and CDR2 is SASEGT in the germline V gene. The CDR3 sequence is 16 residues long. The CDR3 DNA sequence: TGTGCCAGCACCCGACCTAGCGGGAGTGTCAGAGAGACCCAGTACTTC. This sequence encodes CASTRPSGSVRETQYF.

Ten or more counts support this clonotype. The chain is built from TRBV19 and TRBJ1-6, with D tentatively TRBD1 (5 bases). With 6 bases removed from V and 5 bases from J, the gap between germline ends came to 17 bases. Germline CDR1 and CDR2: LNHDA and SQIVND (reference sequence). The CDR3 covers 16 residues. The CDR3: CASRGRFDVNNSPLHF. The CDR3 DNA follows: TGTGCCAGTAGGGGGCGATTCGACGTCAATAATTCACCCCTCCACTTT. Drawing the rest from reference TRBV19 and TRBJ1-6, the complete variable domain is DGGITQSPKYLFRKEGQNVTLSCEQNLNHDAMYWYRQDPGQGLRLIYYSQIVNDFQKGDIAEGYSVSREKKESFPLTVTSAQKNPTAFYLCASRGRFDVNNSPLHFGNGTRLTVT.

Ten or more counts support this clonotype. CDR3 loop: CASSVAGTEAFF. CDR3 coding DNA: TGCGCCAGCAGCGTAGCGGGAACTGAAGCTTTCTTT. The gene calls are TRBV5-1 and TRBJ1-1; D is undetermined. V lost 4 bases and J lost 5, with 9 bases in between. The CDR3 covers 12 residues. The V gene's germline CDR1 is SGHRS and CDR2 YFSETQ.

This clonotype has a count of ten or more. The chain couples TRBV5-1 to TRBJ1-5, with 7 bases identical to TRBD1. The V gene's germline CDR1 is SGHRS and CDR2 YFSETQ. CDR3 size: 14 residues. The ends lost 1 base at V and 7 bases at J; junction bases unmatched: 5. CDR3 in DNA: TGCGCCAGCAGCTTGACAGGGGCTGGGCAGCCCCAGCATTTT. Its protein is CASSLTGAGQPQHF.

This clonotype was detected ten times or more. The junction shows a germline mismatch at one end, possibly a read error. The rearrangement uses TRBV10-3 and TRBJ1-1, with TRBD1 identical over 7 bases. CDR3 length: 12 amino acids. Germline CDR1 reads ENHRY; CDR2 reads SYGVKD. The CDR3 protein is CASNQGDTEASF. The CDR3 bases are TGTGCCAGCAATCAGGGGGACACTGAAGCTTCCTTT.

This clonotype occurred many times. The chain uses TRBV7-2 and TRBJ2-7, with 9 nucleotides matching TRBD1. Germline V gene data show CDR1 as SGHTA and CDR2 as FQGNSA. This CDR3 contains 14 residues. With V trimmed by 5 bases and J by 2 bases, 4 bases remained unmatched. The CDR3 nucleotides are TGTGCCAGCAGCCAGGGACAGGGAACCTACGAGCAGTACTTC. Translated: CASSQGQGTYEQYF.

This clonotype was recorded at least ten times. V is TRBV6-2 or TRBV6-3 and J is TRBJ2-7; 7 bases align to TRBD1. The V segment lost 5 bases and the J segment 9 bases; nucleotides outside the gene matches: 16. Germline CDR1 and CDR2: MNHEY and SVGEGT. The CDR3 sequence is 15 residues long. The CDR3 region is CASSKYGTEIRGQYF. As DNA, the CDR3 is TGTGCCAGCAGTAAATACGGGACAGAAATACGAGGGCAGTACTTC.

The genes are TRBV28 and TRBJ1-1; TRBD1 might be the D (5 bases). CDR3 size: 15 residues. With 5 bases removed from V and 4 bases from J, the gap between germline ends came to 17 bases. The germline V gene encodes CDR1 MDHEN and CDR2 SYDVKM. The CDR3 nucleotides read TGTGCCAGCAGTACCCTGGCAGGGAGGTCCACTGAAGCTTTCTTT. Protein sequence: CASSTLAGRSTEAFF. Filled out from reference TRBV28 and TRBJ1-1, the complete variable domain reads DVKVTQSSRYLVKRTGEKVFLECVQDMDHENMFWYRQDPGLGLRLIYFSYDVKMKEKGDIPEGYSVSREKKERFSLILESASTNQTSMYLCASSTLAGRSTEAFFGQGTRLTVV.

This clonotype was observed many times. This chain connects TRBV11-2 to TRBJ1-1; unclear D gene. V lost 5 bases and J 8 bases, leaving 15 bases between the germline ends. The length of the CDR3 is 13 residues. The V gene's germline CDR1 is SGHAT and CDR2 FQNNGV. CDR3 protein: CASSPRAGGEAFF. DNA for the CDR3: TGTGCCAGCAGCCCAAGGGCAGGAGGGGAAGCTTTCTTT.

This clonotype was counted only a few times. The V call is TRBV12-3 or TRBV12-4, the J call TRBJ1-1; 12 nucleotides align to TRBD1. The CDR3 spans 16 residues. The J segment lost 5 bases and the V segment lost 6 bases, leaving 10 bases of the junction unmatched. CDR3 protein: CASSLGTGGKRTEAFF. In nucleotides, the CDR3 is TGTGCCAGCAGCCTAGGGACAGGGGGCAAGCGGACTGAAGCTTTCTTT.

This clonotype was found many times. One junction end disagrees with the germline gene, perhaps due to a read error. The CDR3 bases are TGTGCCAACAGTTTAAGGGGCAGTTACACAGATACGCAGTATTTT. It translates to CANSLRGSYTDTQYF. The chain carries TRBV28 and TRBJ2-3, with D maybe TRBD1 (5 bases). The CDR3 length is 15 residues. Germline V gene data show CDR1 as MDHEN and CDR2 as SYDVKM.

This clonotype appeared once. The genes are TRBV28 and TRBJ1-2; weak D call: TRBD1 (5 bases). Trimming removed 7 bases at V and 4 bases at J, with 13 bases between. CDR1 is MDHEN, CDR2 SYDVKM, per germline. The CDR3 is 13 residues long. The CDR3 sequence is CASKEGPRYGYTF. The DNA for the CDR3 is TGTGCCAGCAAGGAGGGGCCGCGCTATGGCTACACCTTC.